These 30 T cell receptor beta chains were all obtained from the same sample, sequenced in a study of siplizumab effects on memory and regulatory T cells (dated by TCRdb to about 2019). Libraries were constructed by the immunoSEQ multiplex PCR assay. Sourced from immuneACCESS, this table was stored by TCRdb with only in-frame sequences that have V and J called. A share of the clones is absent; for the studies checked, an unresolved V gene accounts for under half, and the remainder has no known explanation. Across this sample there are 50,000 to 70,000 clones, with around 96% seen only once. Jointly, the top ten make up about 0.091% of the sample. The specimen was naive CD8+ T cells sorted from blood. The cell subset or site label, read with the paper, signifies: unstimulated naive T cells. The receptors here all came from a human donor in good health.

This clone came up once. This sequence joins TRBV27 and TRBJ2-7; unclear D gene. CDR1 and CDR2 (germline): MNHEY, SMNVEV (reference sequence). CDR3 length equals 13 residues. Trimming cost V 3 bases and J 2 bases, with 8 bases left between them. This CDR3 is CASSFGNPYEQYF. CDR3 nucleotides: TGTGCCAGCAGTTTCGGCAACCCCTACGAGCAGTACTTC.

J is TRBJ2-1 and V is TRBV4-3, with 11 bases that match TRBD1. The ends lost 4 bases at V and 7 bases at J; junction bases unmatched: 12. This CDR3 has 17 residues. Germline CDR1 is LGHNA and CDR2 is YSLEER. CDR3 bases: TGCGCCAGCAGCCCTGTAGAAGGACAGGGGGCTCTAAATGAGCAGTTCTTC. The encoded protein is CASSPVEGQGALNEQFF.

This rearrangement joins TRBV13 to TRBJ1-2; D is uncertain. This CDR3 contains 15 residues. V gave up 2 bases and J gave up 4 bases, with 14 bases separating them. The germline CDR1 and CDR2 sequences are PRHDT and FYEKMQ (reference sequence). CDR3 nucleotide sequence: TGTGCCAGCAGCTTAACTGAACAGAATTTCTATGGCTACACCTTC. This gives the protein CASSLTEQNFYGYTF.

V is TRBV5-4 and J is TRBJ2-5, with 7 bases matching TRBD1. Germline trimming cut 2 bases from V and 1 base from J; bases unmatched to any gene: 11. This CDR3 region has 17 residues. CDR1 is SGHNT and CDR2 is YYREEE in the germline V gene (reference sequence). CDR3 nucleotide sequence: TGTGCCAGCAGCTTCCCGGACAGGCTTGAGCTCCAAGAGACCCAGTACTTC. This gives the protein CASSFPDRLELQETQYF.

This chain connects TRBV2 to TRBJ1-1, with 9 nucleotides matching TRBD1. CDR1 is SNHLY, CDR2 FYNNEI, per germline. This CDR3 has 14 residues. Trimming at V came to 3 bases and at J to 7 bases, leaving 6 bases not matched to a gene. The CDR3 loop reads CASSDRDRGNEAFF. CDR3 sequence (DNA): TGTGCCAGCAGTGATCGAGACAGGGGGAATGAAGCTTTCTTT.

The V and J genes are TRBV5-1 and TRBJ2-7; D call uncertain. Per germline, CDR1 SGHRS and CDR2 YFSETQ. The CDR3 is 14 residues long. Trimming left V 2 bases short and J 2 bases short, with 11 bases between. In DNA, the CDR3 is TGCGCCAGCAGCTTCGCCGACGGACCCTACGAGCAGTACTTC. Encoded protein: CASSFADGPYEQYF.

The chain combines TRBV10-2 with TRBJ1-6; D gene unclear. Germline CDR1 WSHSY, CDR2 SAAADI. The V end was cut by 0 bases, the J end by 10 bases, with 13 bases between. This CDR3 contains 15 residues. CDR3 amino acids: CASSESILGWSPLHF. The DNA of the CDR3 is TGCGCCAGCAGTGAGTCGATTTTGGGCTGGTCACCCCTCCACTTT.

The chain couples TRBV21-1 to TRBJ1-5; the D call of TRBD1 is as the table states it, not checked on the DNA. TRBV21-1 is assigned pseudogene status. The CDR3 is made up of 16 amino acids. Here the CDR3 reads CASSKNGDRTNQPQHF. CDR3 in DNA: TGTGCCAGCAGCAAGAATGGGGACAGGACTAATCAGCCCCAGCATTTT.

Details on this clone: The junction shows a germline mismatch at one end, possibly a read error. CDR3 sequence reads: CASSEAIWTAVF. The CDR3 coding sequence is TGTGCCAGCAGTGAAGCTATCTGGACAGCGGTTTTT. The rearrangement joins TRBV6-1 to TRBJ1-5, with D possibly being TRBD1 (6 bases). Germline V lookup: CDR1 MNHNS, CDR2 SASEGT. The CDR3 has 12 residues.

The chain has TRBV19 and TRBJ2-2; 7 bases are shared with TRBD1. Unmatched junction bases numbered 10, after V lost 6 bases and J lost 3 bases. CDR1 and CDR2 (germline): LNHDA, SQIVND (reference sequence). This CDR3 contains 16 residues. The CDR3 bases are TGTGCCAGTAGGGCCCAAAAGGGACAGCACACCGGGGAGCTGTTTTTT. This gives the protein CASRAQKGQHTGELFF.

V usage is TRBV7-2 and J usage is TRBJ2-1; the D call may be TRBD1 or TRBD2 (5 bases each). The CDR3 contains 14 residues. V was trimmed by 4 bases and J by 5 bases, leaving 12 bases between them. From germline, CDR1 is SGHTA and CDR2 FQGNSA. In DNA, the CDR3 is TGTGCCAGCAGCTCTCCGGGGCCAAACAATGAGCAGTTCTTC. As protein: CASSSPGPNNEQFF.

The rearrangement links TRBV4-1 to TRBJ2-1; D perhaps matches TRBD2 (6 bases). Germline values: CDR1 MGHRA, CDR2 YSYEKL. The CDR3 loop spans 17 amino acids. V gave up 0 bases and J gave up 10 bases, with 22 bases separating them. The DNA of the CDR3 is TGCGCCAGCAGCCAAGACCCTTGGGGAGGCTTACCGAGGGAGCAGTTCTTC. Its protein is CASSQDPWGGLPREQFF.

The chain couples TRBV7-9 to TRBJ2-2; D possibly matches TRBD1 or TRBD2 (6 bases each). The CDR3 contains 15 residues. V shed 3 bases and J shed 6 bases, with 14 bases lying between them. Germline CDR1 SEHNR, CDR2 FQNEAQ (reference sequence). CDR3 sequence reads: CASSFGGLFPGELFF. Here the CDR3 DNA reads TGTGCCAGCAGCTTTGGGGGGCTCTTCCCCGGGGAGCTGTTTTTT.

The V call is TRBV2, the J call TRBJ1-5, with 7 nucleotides matching TRBD1. V was clipped by 6 bases and J by 5 bases; unmatched bases: 7. The CDR3 has 14 amino acids. Germline CDR1 is SNHLY and CDR2 is FYNNEI. CDR3 in amino acids: CASSLTGPDQPQHF. Here the CDR3 DNA reads TGTGCCAGCAGCCTGACAGGGCCCGATCAGCCCCAGCATTTT.

Of note for this clone: The same CDR3 is also encoded by other DNA sequences in this sample. The V gene is TRBV7-9, the J gene TRBJ1-3; the D is unclear. Per the germline V gene, CDR1 is SEHNR and CDR2 is FQNEAQ (reference sequence). The CDR3 length is 13 residues. V was cut by 1 base and J by 4 bases, with 5 bases left in between. DNA for the CDR3: TGTGCCAGCAGCTTAGTTAGCGGAAACACCATATATTTT. Translated: CASSLVSGNTIYF.

The V call is TRBV7-9, the J call TRBJ2-1; D remains ambiguous. The CDR3 is made up of 16 amino acids. The germline V gene has CDR1 SEHNR and CDR2 FQNEAQ (reference sequence). The ends were cut back, 7 bases at V and 0 bases at J, with 16 bases in the middle. CDR3 nucleotides: TGTGCCAGCATTCCCCCTCACAGCAGCTCCTACAATGAGCAGTTCTTC. Its translation: CASIPPHSSSYNEQFF.

V usage is TRBV27 and J usage is TRBJ2-5; TRBD2 matches 11 bases. CDR3 length equals 15 residues. Unmatched junction bases numbered 5, after V lost 5 bases and J lost 3 bases. The germline gives CDR1 MNHEY, CDR2 SMNVEV (reference sequence). The CDR3 nucleotides are TGTGCCAGCAGTCAGGGACTAGCGGTAAAAGAGACCCAGTACTTC. It yields the protein CASSQGLAVKETQYF.

The chain recombines TRBV19 with TRBJ1-1; perhaps TRBD1 as D (5 bases). This CDR3 has 14 amino acids. CDR1 is LNHDA, CDR2 SQIVND, per germline (reference sequence). Trimming left V 5 bases short and J 7 bases short, with 17 bases between. CDR3 bases: TGTGCCAGTAGTTTTGGGGCGGGGGAGCTTGAAGCTTTCTTT. It is translated as CASSFGAGELEAFF. The full variable domain, its missing parts supplied by reference TRBV19 and TRBJ1-1, is DGGITQSPKYLFRKEGQNVTLSCEQNLNHDAMYWYRQDPGQGLRLIYYSQIVNDFQKGDIAEGYSVSREKKESFPLTVTSAQKNPTAFYLCASSFGAGELEAFFGQGTRLTVV.

This clone has a single count. The chain is built from TRBV11-3 and TRBJ2-7; a weak D match, TRBD2 (5 bases). Between the trimmed V and J ends, which lost 5 bases and 6 bases, there was a span of 11 bases. Germline CDR1 and CDR2: SGHNT and YENEEA. The CDR3 runs to 12 residues. The CDR3 sequence is CASSQTSSEQYF. DNA of the CDR3: TGTGCCAGCAGCCAAACTAGTAGCGAGCAGTACTTC.

Concerning this clone itself: Different DNA sequences within this sample yield the same CDR3. The rearrangement links TRBV5-1 to TRBJ1-6; tentative D call: TRBD1 (5 bases). Between the trimmed V and J ends, which lost 3 bases and 5 bases, there was a span of 12 bases. Looked up from germline, CDR1 is SGHRS and CDR2 is YFSETQ. CDR3 length: 15 residues. DNA of the CDR3: TGCGCCAGCAGCTCAAGTGGGGGTGATAATTCACCCCTCCACTTT. Its translation is CASSSSGGDNSPLHF.

This clone is a singleton in its sample. The chain links TRBV5-5 to TRBJ1-5, with D hard to call. The germline V gene encodes CDR1 SGHKS and CDR2 YYEKEE (reference sequence). Trimming pared 2 bases from V and 3 bases from J, leaving 12 bases between. CDR3 size: 15 residues. CDR3 amino acids: CASSLDNGSNQPQHF. DNA for the CDR3: TGTGCCAGCAGCTTAGATAACGGATCCAATCAGCCCCAGCATTTT.

The chain has TRBV5-4 and TRBJ1-1, with D possibly matching TRBD1 (5 bases). CDR3 length: 13 amino acids. The germline gives CDR1 SGHNT, CDR2 YYREEE (reference sequence). Between the trimmed V and J ends, which lost 3 bases and 8 bases, there was a span of 14 bases. CDR3 DNA: TGTGCCAGCAGCTCCTACGACAGCCGCGAAGCTTTCTTT. It encodes CASSSYDSREAFF.

The chain joins TRBV7-9 to TRBJ2-5; TRBD1 matches 8 bases. Germline CDR1 is SEHNR and CDR2 is FQNEAQ (reference sequence). V lost 4 bases to trimming and J lost 7 bases; unmatched junction nucleotides: 11. CDR3 length: 15 amino acids. The CDR3 DNA follows: TGTGCCAGCAGCTCCCGGGACAGGCCTAGCCTGACCCAGTACTTC. Its translation: CASSSRDRPSLTQYF.

This chain uses TRBV6-5 with TRBJ1-1; 7 nucleotides match TRBD1. After removal of 5 bases from V and 5 bases from J, the junction contained 5 bases not matched to a gene. The CDR3 is 13 amino acids. CDR1 is MNHEY and CDR2 is SVGAGI in the germline V gene. The CDR3 reads CASSGTGETEAFF. In DNA, the CDR3 is TGTGCCAGCAGTGGAACAGGGGAAACTGAAGCTTTCTTT.

The CDR3 reads CASSIGTGNEQFF. The CDR3 DNA follows: TGTGCCAGCAGTATCGGGACAGGGAATGAGCAGTTCTTC. The rearrangement joins TRBV27 to TRBJ2-1; 9 bases map to TRBD1. V was pared by 5 bases and J by 7 bases, with 3 bases of the junction left unmatched. Germline values: CDR1 MNHEY, CDR2 SMNVEV (reference sequence). The CDR3 length is 13 residues.

The chain combines TRBV7-9 with TRBJ1-1; D ambiguous. The CDR3 is made up of 13 amino acids. The germline V gene encodes CDR1 SEHNR and CDR2 FQNEAQ (reference sequence). V gave up 5 bases and J gave up 3 bases, with 10 bases separating them. CDR3: CASSPLADTEAFF. The DNA of the CDR3 is TGTGCCAGCAGCCCCCTGGCCGACACTGAAGCTTTCTTT.

CDR3 DNA: TGTGCCAGTGTGGGGCTCGCGACCGGGGAGCTGTTTTTT. Translated, it gives CASVGLATGELFF. This chain uses TRBV19 with TRBJ2-2, with D possibly TRBD1 on 5 matching bases. Trimming stripped 8 bases from V and 5 bases from J, with 12 bases between. The CDR3 runs to 13 residues. Germline V gene lookup returns CDR1 LNHDA and CDR2 SQIVND (reference sequence).

The chain couples TRBV19 to TRBJ2-4; possibly TRBD1 for D (5 bases). The germline V gene has CDR1 LNHDA and CDR2 SQIVND (reference sequence). This CDR3 has 17 residues. V was pared by 0 bases and J by 1 base, with 13 bases between. The CDR3: CASSIDLGDEAKNIQYF. Written as DNA, the CDR3 is TGTGCCAGTAGTATAGATCTAGGGGATGAGGCCAAAAACATTCAGTACTTC.

J is TRBJ2-5 and V is TRBV5-4; D is possibly TRBD2 (5 bases). The DNA matches TRBJ2-7 better at its end, which makes the J call doubtful. CDR1 is SGHNT and CDR2 is YYREEE in the germline V gene (reference sequence). The CDR3 runs to 13 residues. The CDR3, as DNA: TGTGCCAGCAGCGGCGAAAGGGCGGGCGAGCAGTACTTC. This codes for CASSGERAGEQYF.

The CDR3 here is CASSPRQGGNGYTF. The CDR3 DNA is TGTGCCAGCAGCCCGCGACAGGGGGGGAATGGCTACACCTTC. V gene TRBV6-6 combines with J gene TRBJ1-2; 9 bases are a match to TRBD1. The CDR3 covers 14 residues. Germline V lookup: CDR1 MNHNY, CDR2 SVGAGI (reference sequence). Trimming cost V 6 bases and J 6 bases; bases outside gene matches: 8.